The next 7 T cell receptor beta chains were all read from a single sample in a study of human T cells and chemical hapten exposure (dated by TCRdb to the early 2020s). Libraries were constructed by RACE. Sequenced using a NextSeq 500. TCRdb ran its own pipeline on the public reads, namely fastp trimming at Q25 and MiXCR clone calling, and kept in-frame beta chains. Each entry merges the rows of one CDR3 protein and shows their most common DNA and genes. Recorded for this sample are 110,000 to 150,000 distinct CDR3 sequences; approximately 12% of them occurred a single time. The ten top clones hold under 1.5% of the sample. Per the publication, the time point label means: patch test 2, 6 weeks after DPC sensitization. Interpreted using the paper, the treatment or condition label stands for: therapeutic diphenylcyclopropenone sensitization with weekly scalp DPC. The sample was whole blood, taken in connection with sensitization to the hapten diphenylcyclopropenone (DPC). The receptors were sampled from a woman aged 45-65 years with alopecia areata. Some clones in this sample may be carry-over from other donors' samples.

This clonotype has a count of ten or more. The CDR3, as DNA: TGTGCCAGTGCCGCTAGCGGGAGCAGTAACGCCTACGAGCAGTACTTC. This gives the protein CASAASGSSNAYEQYF. This chain links TRBV9 with TRBJ2-7, with TRBD2 identical over 10 bases. Germline trimming cut 8 bases from V and 2 bases from J; bases unmatched to any gene: 13. The CDR3 is 16 amino acids. The germline V gene has CDR1 SGDLS and CDR2 YYNGEE.

This clonotype was recorded many times. This sequence joins TRBV6-2 or TRBV6-3 and TRBJ2-1; 10 positions match TRBD2. With 5 bases clipped from V and 9 bases from J, the junction kept 10 bases outside the gene matches. The CDR3 totals 15 residues. Looked up from germline, CDR1 is MNHEY and CDR2 is SVGEGT. CDR3 sequence (DNA): TGTGCCAGCAGTGTAACTAGCGGGGTGGTTAGTGAGCAGTTCTTC. Translating it yields CASSVTSGVVSEQFF.

This clonotype was recorded at least ten times. The J gene is TRBJ2-3, the V gene TRBV7-8; 12 nucleotides line up with TRBD2. The CDR3 is 17 amino acids. The V gene's germline CDR1 is SGHVS and CDR2 FQNEAQ. The J segment lost 9 bases and the V segment lost 3 bases, leaving 13 bases of the junction unmatched. The CDR3 DNA follows: TGTGCCAGCAGCTTCCAATCGCGACTAGCGGGAGAGGGGACGCAGTATTTT. Amino acid sequence: CASSFQSRLAGEGTQYF.

This clonotype occurred a few times. This rearrangement joins TRBV5-1 to TRBJ2-1; a weak D match, TRBD1 (6 bases). This CDR3 spans 15 amino acids. V gave up 3 bases and J gave up 0 bases, with 10 bases separating them. Germline values: CDR1 SGHRS, CDR2 YFSETQ. The CDR3 protein is CASSSEGGSYNEQFF. CDR3 nucleotide sequence: TGCGCCAGCAGCTCCGAAGGGGGCTCCTACAATGAGCAGTTCTTC.

This clonotype was observed a handful of times. The V call is TRBV10-1, the J call TRBJ2-3, with D unclear. The germline V gene has CDR1 WNHNN and CDR2 SYGVQD (reference sequence). The CDR3 has 15 amino acids. The V end lost 2 bases, the J end lost 0 bases, and 9 bases lay between the germline ends. The CDR3 nucleotides read TGCGCCAGCAGTGAGGAAGGAGCTAGCACAGATACGCAGTATTTT. Its protein is CASSEEGASTDTQYF.

This clonotype was observed many times. The rearrangement uses TRBV19 and TRBJ2-7; the D is unclear. The ends were cut back, 5 bases at V and 5 bases at J, with 13 bases in the middle. The CDR3 runs to 13 residues. Germline V gene data show CDR1 as LNHDA and CDR2 as SQIVND (reference sequence). CDR3 DNA sequence: TGTGCCAGTAGTCCCAGCTGGGTCAACGAGCAGTACTTC. Translating it yields CASSPSWVNEQYF.

This sequence joins TRBV27 and TRBJ2-7; D may be TRBD2 (6 bases). V lost 7 bases and J 0 bases, leaving 13 bases between the germline ends. This CDR3 contains 14 residues. CDR1 and CDR2 (germline): MNHEY, SMNVEV (reference sequence). The CDR3: CASIGAGSSYEQYF. The CDR3 DNA is TGTGCCAGCATTGGGGCGGGATCCTCCTACGAGCAGTACTTC.